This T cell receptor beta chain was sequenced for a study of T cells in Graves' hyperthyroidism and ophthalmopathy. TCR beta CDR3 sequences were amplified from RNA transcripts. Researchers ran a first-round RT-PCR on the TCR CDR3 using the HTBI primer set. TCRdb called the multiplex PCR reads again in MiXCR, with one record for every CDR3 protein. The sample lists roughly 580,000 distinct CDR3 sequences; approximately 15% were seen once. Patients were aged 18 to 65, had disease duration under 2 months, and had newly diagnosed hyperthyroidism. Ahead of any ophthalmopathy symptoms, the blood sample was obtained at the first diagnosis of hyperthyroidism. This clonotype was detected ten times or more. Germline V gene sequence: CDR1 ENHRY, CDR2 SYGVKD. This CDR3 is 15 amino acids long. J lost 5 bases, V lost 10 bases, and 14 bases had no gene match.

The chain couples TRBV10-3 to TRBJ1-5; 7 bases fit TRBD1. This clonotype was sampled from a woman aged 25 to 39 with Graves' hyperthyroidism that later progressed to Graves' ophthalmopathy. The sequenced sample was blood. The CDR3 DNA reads TGTGCCACTTCACGAGGGGCAGGGGGAGATCAGCCCCAGCATTTT. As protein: CATSRGAGGDQPQHF.